Following are 6 T cell receptor beta chains from one sample sequenced in a study of blood T cells in healthy people across ages. Using a J-beta primer mix together with a sample-barcoded 5' primer, a second PCR was run for roughly 6 to 12 cycles. From the 5' RACE reads, TCRdb called clonotypes with MiXCR, one entry per CDR3 protein. Of 920,000 or so distinct CDR3 sequences in the sample, under 45% were seen once. Sequencing used blood. The receptors stem from a woman aged 55 to 70 in good health.

This clonotype occurred once. A junction end diverges from the germline sequence, so it may reflect a read error. This chain links TRBV29-1 with TRBJ2-7; 14 nucleotides agree with TRBD2. The CDR3 is 16 amino acids. The V gene's germline CDR1 is SQVTM and CDR2 ANQGSEA. The CDR3 is CGVAGTSGRNSYEQYF. As DNA, the CDR3 is TGCGGCGTTGCCGGGACTAGCGGGAGAAATTCCTACGAGCAGTACTTC.

This chain uses TRBV5-6 with TRBJ2-2; weak D call: TRBD1 (5 bases). The V gene's germline CDR1 is SGHDT and CDR2 YYEEEE. The CDR3 is 15 residues long. Trimming took off 2 bases at V and 6 bases at J, with 14 bases between the two ends. The CDR3 DNA is TGTGCCAGCAGCTTACAGACCGTCAGGGCCGGGGAGCTGTTTTTT. Translated, it gives CASSLQTVRAGELFF.

This clonotype has more than one count but fewer than ten. The V and J genes are TRBV12-5 and TRBJ1-5; D is undetermined. The CDR3 loop spans 14 amino acids. The V gene's germline CDR1 is LGHNT and CDR2 FRNRAP. V was cut by 2 bases and J by 8 bases, with 13 bases left in between. The CDR3 spells CASGLSGAREPQHF. For the CDR3, the DNA is TGTGCTAGTGGTTTGTCGGGAGCAAGGGAGCCCCAGCATTTT.

This rearrangement joins TRBV20-1 to TRBJ2-5, with D possibly called TRBD1 or TRBD2 (6 bases each). Trimming removed 2 bases from V and 9 bases from J, with 13 bases in between. The CDR3 consists of 12 residues. The V gene's germline CDR1 is DFQATT and CDR2 SNEGSKA (reference sequence). The CDR3 sequence: CSARTGGKAQYF. The CDR3 DNA reads as TGCAGTGCTAGAACCGGGGGCAAGGCCCAGTACTTC.

This clonotype was counted between two and nine times. J is TRBJ2-1 and V is TRBV7-9, with no clear D. CDR3 length: 13 amino acids. Germline-derived CDR1 and CDR2 are SEHNR and FQNEAQ (reference sequence). V dropped 4 bases and J dropped 7 bases, with 11 bases sitting between them. The CDR3 is CASSSPGRNEQFF. The CDR3 DNA reads as TGTGCCAGCAGCTCGCCGGGCCGTAATGAGCAGTTCTTC.

In its sample, this clonotype was seen once. This rearrangement joins TRBV29-1 to TRBJ2-7; tentative D call: TRBD1 (5 bases). The CDR3 has 13 amino acids. Germline V gene lookup returns CDR1 SQVTM and CDR2 ANQGSEA. Trimming shortened V by 5 bases and J by 1 base, and 12 bases separated the two germline ends. DNA for the CDR3: TGCAGCGTTATGACAGCCTCGTCCTACGAGCAGTACTTC. Its translation is CSVMTASSYEQYF.